The present T cell receptor (beta chain) was sequenced within a study of OX40 agonist ivuxolimab in advanced cancers. For the study in its entirety: The costimulatory receptor OX40 (CD134) was targeted by ivuxolimab, a fully human IgG2 agonistic monoclonal antibody. Intravenous ivuxolimab was administered to patients every 2 weeks at six dose levels: 0.01, 0.1, 0.3, 1.5, 3 and 10 mg/kg. The paper describes the monotherapy dose-escalation part (N of about 50 patients) of the phase I trial of ivuxolimab. Patients were allowed to have had prior anti-PD-1, anti-PD-L1 or anti-CTLA-4 therapy, and approximately 40% of the dose-escalation patients had been treated with checkpoint inhibitors. Three dose-escalation patients achieved partial responses, one with hepatocellular carcinoma and two with cutaneous melanoma. The dose-escalation cohort was 80% to 90% male with a mean age of about 58 years, ranging from roughly 20 to 80. Of the roughly 53 patients in dose escalation, about 20 had hepatocellular carcinoma, about 15 had melanoma, 9 had renal cell carcinoma and 9 had head and neck cancer. Peripheral TCRbeta sequencing aimed to test whether ivuxolimab altered TCR sequence diversity and caused clonal T-cell expansion.

At the junction V is shortened by 4 bases and J by 5 bases; bases outside the gene matches: 7. The CDR3 measures 16 amino acids from cysteine to phenylalanine. The only DNA kept is the CDR3, 48 bases in frame from the first base. CDR1 and CDR2 (SGHRS, YFSETQ) derive from the germline V gene. Genomic DNA was extracted from sorted cells for sequencing of the TCRbeta CDR3 region. The immunoSEQ Assay was used for sequencing of TCRbeta CDR3 regions. The table was pulled from immuneACCESS by TCRdb, which kept in-frame rearrangements only. Such tables lose some clones; where checked, under half of the loss comes from unresolved V genes, and the rest has no known cause. Counted in this sample were tens of thousands of clones; roughly nine tenths of them appeared once. The ten largest make up around 1.1% of the sample. Patients with a history of autoimmune disease or receiving systemic immunosuppression were excluded from the trial. Peripheral blood for TCR sequencing was collected from all dose cohorts at baseline, on cycle 4 day 1, and on cycle 7 day 1. Samples were obtained from an open-label, multicenter, first-in-human phase I dose-escalation trial of ivuxolimab. Adults with locally advanced or metastatic melanoma, renal cell carcinoma, hepatocellular carcinoma or head and neck squamous cell carcinoma were enrolled in the trial. Before TCR sequencing, CD4+ and CD8+ T cells were separately sorted from peripheral blood.

Turning to this clone: Its antigen target is currently unknown. Base qualities are not recorded, but no much larger clone differs from it by a single base.

Results and caveats for the whole study, not just this receptor: On average, CD8+ T cells showed more expanded clones than CD4+ T cells after ivuxolimab. In the 0.1-3.0 mg/kg groups, partial responders were among the patients with the lowest normalized peripheral clonal expansion, particularly in CD8+ T cells. Clonal expansion of both CD4+ and CD8+ blood T cells was observed from baseline to week 6 at doses 0.1 to 3.0 mg/kg. Low levels of normalized T-cell clonal expansion were also shown by some nonresponding patients. The antigen specificity of the clonally expanded peripheral T cells was not determined.

The specimen was CD4+ or CD8+ T cells sorted from blood, collected in a trial of the OX40 agonist ivuxolimab. This clonotype was sampled from an adult with an advanced solid tumor such as melanoma, head and neck, liver or kidney cancer. The chain is made from TRBV5-1 and TRBJ2-1; TRBD2 fits 12 bases in the junction. DNA sequence: TGCGCCAGCAGCGCTAGCGGGAGGGTTAGGGACAATGAGCAGTTCTTC. It translates as CASSASGRVRDNEQFF.